This TCR beta chain originates from a study of beta chain features in type 1 diabetes (dated 2018 in TCRdb). For the wider study: Mean age, gender distribution, total cell number and subset yield did not differ between patients and healthy donors. A total of some 100,000,000 sorted cells were examined across all samples, and a strong correlation was observed between cell number per subset and RNA yield. In the study, recently diagnosed type 1 diabetes patients and matched healthy donors were compared on the TCRB repertoires of their sorted circulating CD4+ T cell subsets. Naive and central memory subsets were obtained from all 30 or so donors, but regulatory and stem cell-like memory subsets were isolated from only 8 patients and roughly 8 healthy donors. Paper-wide results and their limitations: In all four CD4+ subsets, TCRB CDR3 length was moderately but significantly shorter in type 1 diabetes patients. Patients with type 1 diabetes made fewer insertions and deleted more nucleotides at VDJ recombination sites, implying thymic rearrangement abnormalities. Shorter templates might have been favored by PCR, but patient and control samples were amplified and corrected together, so both groups would have been affected equally by any skew. The naive, central memory and regulatory TCRB repertoires appeared to resemble one another more closely among patients than among healthy donors. Because the HLA sub-analyses included only small numbers of individuals, any influence of HLA type on TCRB rearrangement was left unresolved. Because cDNA rather than genomic DNA was sequenced, highly expressing activated cells could have been over-represented, although no difference in activation and CD3 levels was found between groups.

About this clone: No cognate antigen has been identified for it. The sample holds no much larger clone one base away, and base qualities are not on file.

The entire amount of isolated RNA was reverse transcribed using the High Capacity cDNA Reverse Transcription Kit, so the sequenced TCRB transcripts were expressed ones. Naive, central memory and regulatory T cell samples underwent deep immunoSEQ sequencing, averaging about 3.57 million total reads per sample. Sorted cells were lysed in RLT buffer, and RNA was extracted using DNase-treated RNeasy Micro or Mini kits according to cell number. To prevent cross-contamination, each cell subset was processed individually, whereas patient and healthy donor samples were processed jointly. The immunoSEQ multiplex PCR was used to amplify TCRB sequences from cDNA, yielding 87-bp fragments that span the CDR3 region. The amplicons were sequenced using the Illumina HiSeq platform. As for how the authors treated the data: PCR bias was corrected computationally using synthetic template baselines, and reads within Hamming distance 2 were collapsed, with unmergeable singletons discarded. Reads were aligned against IMGT to assign V, D and J genes, CDR3 length and insertions or deletions at six rearrangement sites. Within each subset, clonotype counts were normalized to sorted cell number, and only after that were true diversity and Gini coefficients computed with the tcR R package. The overlap coefficient, calculated on TCRB nucleotide sequences, was used to measure repertoire sharing. Out-of-frame TCRB sequences from naive cells were analyzed to stand in for the pre-selection repertoire. Entries here come from immuneACCESS through TCRdb and include only in-frame sequences with V and J called. Some clones fail to appear in such tables; in the studies checked, an unresolved V gene covers under half of the shortfall, and the cause of the remainder is unknown. The DNA was the basis for D and trimming; V, J and clone size are from that table. In this sample the table shows under 900,000 clones, roughly 16% of which occur a single time. The ten most abundant clones make up 0.02% to 0.025% of the sample.

The CDR3 runs 13 amino acids, cysteine and phenylalanine included. The only DNA kept is the CDR3, 39 bases in frame from the first base. The CDR1 and CDR2 encoded by the germline V gene are SQVTM and ANQGSEA. From V the trimming removes 5 bases and from J it removes 6 bases, while the gene matches leave 5 bases of the junction unaccounted for. A single peripheral blood draw of about 116 mL on average was collected from each donor into heparinised tubes. Using a panel that included CD45RO, CCR7, CD25, CD127, CD95 and CD27, naive, central memory, regulatory and stem cell-like memory CD4+ T cells were sorted on a BD FACSAria II. Purity was above 95% for every sorted population. PBMCs were isolated immediately by Lymphoprep density gradient centrifugation and stained directly without culture. So that batch effects would be minimized, each experiment stained and sorted samples in pairs, pairing one healthy donor with one patient.

Sequencing was done on a sample of naive CD4+ T cells from blood. What this sample's cell subset or site label stands for: true naive CD4+ T cells. The rearrangement joined TRBV29-1 to TRBJ2-1; TRBD2 lines up with 9 middle nucleotides. The origin of this receptor is a woman between 18 and 30 years old in good health. The DNA is as follows: TGCAGCGTTCGACTAGCGGTACTCAATGAGCAGTTCTTC. Protein translation: CSVRLAVLNEQFF.